This TCR beta chain was sequenced for a study of cytomegalovirus exposure and HLA in healthy donors. Study findings and constraints: For most TCR beta V segments, an earlier analysis put the productive rate at about 87% or about 30% of the time. In all likelihood, a cluster of highly shared sequence variants was a sequencing artifact.

Healthy bone marrow donors formed the donor group. As regards this clone: Its antigen is unknown.

PCR employed 60 Vbeta and 13 Jbeta primers. The repertoire was sequenced with immunoSEQ multiplex PCR; TCRdb's copy has only in-frame clones and lacks some. The data hold around 150,000 clones, with around nine tenths observed a single time. There are 12 residues in the CDR3. Germline lookup yields CDR1 MNHEY and CDR2 SVGAGI. Trimming took off 6 bases at V and 2 bases at J, with 7 bases between the two ends. J is TRBJ1-2 and V is TRBV6-5; no firm D call. The specimen was PBMCs. The source is a woman under 40 in good health and CMV-seronegative. Written as DNA, the CDR3 is TGTGCCAGCAGCCCGGGGAACTATGGCTACACCTTC. Its translation is CASSPGNYGYTF.